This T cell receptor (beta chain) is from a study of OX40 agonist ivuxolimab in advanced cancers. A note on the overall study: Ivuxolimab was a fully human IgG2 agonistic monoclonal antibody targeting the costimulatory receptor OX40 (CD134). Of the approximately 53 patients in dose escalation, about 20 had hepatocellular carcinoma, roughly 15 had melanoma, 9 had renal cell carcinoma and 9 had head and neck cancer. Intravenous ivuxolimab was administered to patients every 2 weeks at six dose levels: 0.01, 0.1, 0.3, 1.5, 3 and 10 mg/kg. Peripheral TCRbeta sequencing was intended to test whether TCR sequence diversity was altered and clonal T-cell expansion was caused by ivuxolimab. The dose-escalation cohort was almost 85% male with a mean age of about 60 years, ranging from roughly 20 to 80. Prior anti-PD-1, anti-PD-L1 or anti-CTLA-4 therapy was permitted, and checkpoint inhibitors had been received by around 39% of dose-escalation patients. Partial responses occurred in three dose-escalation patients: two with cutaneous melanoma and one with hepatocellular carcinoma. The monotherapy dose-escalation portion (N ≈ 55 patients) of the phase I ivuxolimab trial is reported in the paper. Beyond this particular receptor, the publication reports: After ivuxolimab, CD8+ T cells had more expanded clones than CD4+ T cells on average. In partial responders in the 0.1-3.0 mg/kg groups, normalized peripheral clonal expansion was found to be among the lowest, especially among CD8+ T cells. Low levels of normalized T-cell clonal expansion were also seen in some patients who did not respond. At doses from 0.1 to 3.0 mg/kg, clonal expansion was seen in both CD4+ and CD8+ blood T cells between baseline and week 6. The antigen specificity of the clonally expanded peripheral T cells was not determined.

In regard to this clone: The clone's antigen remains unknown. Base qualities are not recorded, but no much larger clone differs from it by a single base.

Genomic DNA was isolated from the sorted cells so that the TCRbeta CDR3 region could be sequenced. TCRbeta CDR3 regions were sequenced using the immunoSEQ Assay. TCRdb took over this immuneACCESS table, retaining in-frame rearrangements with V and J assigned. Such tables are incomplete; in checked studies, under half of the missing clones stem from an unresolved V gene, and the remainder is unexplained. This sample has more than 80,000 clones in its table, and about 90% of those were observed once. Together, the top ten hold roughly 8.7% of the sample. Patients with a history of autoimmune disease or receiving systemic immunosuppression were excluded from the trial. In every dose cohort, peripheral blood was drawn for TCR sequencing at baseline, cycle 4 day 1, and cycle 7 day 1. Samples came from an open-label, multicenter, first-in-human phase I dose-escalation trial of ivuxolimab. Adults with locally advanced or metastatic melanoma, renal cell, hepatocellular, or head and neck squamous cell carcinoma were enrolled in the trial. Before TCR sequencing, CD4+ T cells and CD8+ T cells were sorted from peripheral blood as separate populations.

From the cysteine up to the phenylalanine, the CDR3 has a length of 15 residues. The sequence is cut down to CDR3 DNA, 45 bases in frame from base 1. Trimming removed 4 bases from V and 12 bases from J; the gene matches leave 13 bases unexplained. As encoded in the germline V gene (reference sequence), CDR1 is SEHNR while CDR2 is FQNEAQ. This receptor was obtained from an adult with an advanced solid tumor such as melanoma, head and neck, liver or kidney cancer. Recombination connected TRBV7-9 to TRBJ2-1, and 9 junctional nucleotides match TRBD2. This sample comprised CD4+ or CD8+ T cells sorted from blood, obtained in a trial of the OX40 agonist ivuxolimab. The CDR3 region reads CASSSLGAGGSWQFF. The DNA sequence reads TGTGCCAGCAGCTCCCTGGGAGCGGGAGGCTCGTGGCAGTTCTTC.